This T cell receptor (beta chain) was captured by sequencing in a study of T cell responses to AZD1222 COVID-19 vaccine. The CDR3 consists of 17 residues. Per the germline V gene, CDR1 is LGHDT and CDR2 is YNNKEL (reference sequence). V lost 1 base and J lost 2, with 18 bases in between. Generated by immunoSEQ multiplex PCR, the TCRdb table keeps only in-frame clones and is missing some. The repertoire includes about 150,000 clones, around nine tenths of them detected once, and around 5.4% sits in the top ten. Source: peripheral blood, taken on day 0 of AZD1222 vaccination. This TCR was recovered from an adult in good health. The genes are TRBV3-1 (or the pseudogene TRBV3-2) and TRBJ2-7; TRBD2 might be the D (6 bases). CDR3 in DNA: TGTGCCAGCAGCCAAGGTCGACTAGAAGAATACCCCTACGAGCAGTACTTC. It yields the protein CASSQGRLEEYPYEQYF.